The 12 T cell receptor beta chains given below trace back to one sample, sequenced in a study of shared clonotypes between healthy human individuals (dated by TCRdb to about 2020). CD8 naive samples were obtained by positive selection for CCR7 among CD45RO-negative cells, yielding a CD45RA+CCR7+ population from which TemRA cells were excluded. The receptor library was made with the immunoSEQ multiplex PCR assay. The source is immuneACCESS, and TCRdb retained only in-frame sequences with V and J called. Part of the clones is not carried over; for the studies checked, unresolved V genes explain less than half of this, and the remainder is unexplained. The sample table lists about 2.2 million clones, around 95% of them with a count of one. The ten most abundant clones make up more than 1.5% of the sample. Sequencing was performed on naive CD8+ T cells from PBMCs. Explained via the paper, the cell subset or site label denotes: CD45RA+CCR7+. All receptors derive from a man younger than 35 in good health. Some clones in this sample may be carry-over from other donors' samples.

The gene calls are TRBV10-1 and TRBJ2-7; 8 bases align to TRBD2. Germline V CDR1 and CDR2: WNHNN, SYGVQD (reference sequence). The J segment lost 0 bases and the V segment lost 6 bases, leaving 16 bases of the junction unmatched. CDR3 length: 18 amino acids. CDR3 nucleotide sequence: TGCGCCAGCAGCGGGAATCCAGCTAGCGGGTCTAGCTCCTACGAGCAGTACTTC. Amino acids: CASSGNPASGSSSYEQYF.

The V gene is TRBV6-6, the J gene TRBJ1-4; maybe TRBD1 (5 bases). This CDR3 spans 15 amino acids. Germline assignment: CDR1 MNHNY and CDR2 SVGAGI (reference sequence). The V gene lost 2 bases and the J gene lost 5 bases, with 12 bases spanning the gap. Here the CDR3 reads CASSYPGRRNEKLFF. CDR3 sequence (DNA): TGTGCCAGCAGTTACCCGGGACGACGCAATGAAAAACTGTTTTTT.

The chain couples TRBV7-9 to TRBJ1-1; TRBD1 matches 8 bases. The germline gives CDR1 SEHNR, CDR2 FQNEAQ (reference sequence). Unmatched junction bases numbered 4, after V lost 0 bases and J lost 1 base. The CDR3 consists of 16 residues. This chain's CDR3 is CASSLATGGQNTEAFF. For the CDR3, the DNA is TGTGCCAGCAGCTTAGCTACAGGGGGACAGAACACTGAAGCTTTCTTT.

The chain combines TRBV7-6 with TRBJ2-5, with D uncertain. V was pared by 2 bases and J by 1 base, with 8 bases between. Germline V gives CDR1 SGHVS, CDR2 FNYEAQ. The CDR3 totals 14 residues. The CDR3 here is CASSLLGSQETQYF. In DNA, the CDR3 is TGTGCCAGCAGCTTACTGGGCTCCCAAGAGACCCAGTACTTC.

Of note for this clone: The identical CDR3 is also encoded by other nucleotide sequences in the sample. The chain links TRBV7-9 to TRBJ2-7; perhaps TRBD1 as D (6 bases). The germline CDR1 and CDR2 sequences are SEHNR and FQNEAQ (reference sequence). Trimming cost V 4 bases and J 3 bases, with 10 bases left between them. CDR3 length: 13 residues. The CDR3 loop reads CASSSGQNYEQYF. CDR3 sequence (DNA): TGTGCCAGCAGCTCCGGACAGAACTACGAGCAGTACTTC.

The chain couples TRBV29-1 to TRBJ2-5, with TRBD2 identical over 8 bases. After removal of 0 bases from V and 2 bases from J, the junction contained 8 bases not matched to a gene. The CDR3 is 16 amino acids. CDR1 SQVTM and CDR2 ANQGSEA come from the germline V gene. CDR3 sequence reads: CSVEDRQRGIQETQYF. CDR3 nucleotide sequence: TGCAGCGTTGAAGATCGGCAGCGGGGGATACAAGAGACCCAGTACTTC.

The chain recombines TRBV27 with TRBJ2-7; 8 bases are a match to TRBD2. The germline CDR1 and CDR2 sequences are MNHEY and SMNVEV (reference sequence). Losses at the gene ends were 5 bases for V and 2 bases for J; bases not matched to a gene: 11. The CDR3 is 16 residues long. The CDR3, as DNA: TGTGCCAGCAGTATTTCTAGCGGGCTCGTTACCTACGAGCAGTACTTC. Amino acid sequence: CASSISSGLVTYEQYF.

This sequence joins TRBV5-1 and TRBJ1-4; 8 nucleotides agree with TRBD1. The CDR3 is 15 residues long. Germline values: CDR1 SGHRS, CDR2 YFSETQ. Trimming at V came to 0 bases and at J to 8 bases, leaving 6 bases not matched to a gene. CDR3 sequence: CASSLGQGSDEKLFF. In nucleotides, the CDR3 is TGCGCCAGCAGCTTGGGACAGGGGAGTGACGAAAAACTGTTTTTT.

The chain joins TRBV5-6 to TRBJ1-1; D is uncertain. V lost 2 bases, J lost 5 bases, and 7 bases lay in between. CDR3 size: 12 residues. Per the germline V gene, CDR1 is SGHDT and CDR2 is YYEEEE. The CDR3, as DNA: TGTGCCAGCAGCTTTCAGGCAACTGAAGCTTTCTTT. It specifies CASSFQATEAFF. The full variable domain, in which reference TRBV5-6 and TRBJ1-1 provide the parts outside the CDR3, is DAGVTQSPTHLIKTRGQQVTLRCSPKSGHDTVSWYQQALGQGPQFIFQYYEEEERQRGNFPDRFSGHQFPNYSSELNVNALLLGDSALYLCASSFQATEAFFGQGTRLTVV.

This rearrangement joins TRBV21-1 to TRBJ2-5; TRBD2, as called in the table, went unchecked against the DNA. TRBV21-1 is classified as a pseudogene. The length of the CDR3 is 15 residues. DNA for the CDR3: TGTGCCAGCAGCGCTAGGATCAAAGCCGCGGGGACCCAGTACTTC. Amino acids: CASSARIKAAGTQYF.

In the case of this clone: The same CDR3 is also encoded by other DNA sequences in this sample. The chain uses TRBV27 and TRBJ2-7; no firm D call. The V end was cut by 2 bases, the J end by 5 bases, with 10 bases between. Germline CDR1 MNHEY, CDR2 SMNVEV (reference sequence). This CDR3 has 13 amino acids. DNA of the CDR3: TGTGCCAGCAGTTTAAGCAGGTCGAACGAGCAGTACTTC. Translation: CASSLSRSNEQYF.

Comment on this clone: The sample has other DNA sequences that encode this CDR3 too. The rearrangement links TRBV4-1 to TRBJ2-7; D assignment may be TRBD1 or TRBD2 (5 bases each). Germline V gene sequence: CDR1 MGHRA, CDR2 YSYEKL. Trimming pared 1 base from V and 3 bases from J, leaving 10 bases between. There are 14 residues in the CDR3. In DNA form, the CDR3 reads TGCGCCAGCAGCCAAGTAGGGACCCACTACGAGCAGTACTTC. Amino acids: CASSQVGTHYEQYF.